This is a list of T cell receptor beta chains from one sample in a study of T-cell memory formation after mild COVID-19. From the 5' RACE reads, TCRdb called clonotypes with MiXCR, one entry per CDR3 protein. Of about 100,000 distinct CDR3 sequences in the sample, 11% were seen once. The source material was PBMCs or a T cell subset sorted from them (not recorded which). Receptors were obtained from a man between 18 and 29 years old who had mild COVID-19 (a few samples of this study predate the infection). Cell type and time point are not known. The CDR3 runs from the conserved cysteine through the conserved F or W. D genes are given only for firm matches. Clone size is shown for a subset of rows, as once, few, many or a class of expanded clone.

>TRBJ2-4|-|-|TRBV25-1
CASGPLAKNIQYF
TGTGCCAGCGGACCCTTAGCCAAAAACATTCAGTACTTC
>TRBJ2-2|few|TRBD1|TRBV12-3/TRBV12-4
CASSRQGLSLGGELFF
TGTGCCAGCAGCCGACAGGGGCTCAGTTTAGGCGGGGAGCTGTTTTTT
>TRBJ1-4|-|-|TRBV9
CASSVAEGEFEKLFF
TGTGCCAGCAGCGTAGCCGAGGGGGAGTTTGAAAAACTGTTTTTT
>TRBJ2-7|-|-|TRBV5-4
CASSFGRGRYEQYF
TGTGCCAGCAGCTTTGGCAGGGGGAGGTACGAGCAGTACTTC
>TRBJ1-5|-|-|TRBV6-2/TRBV6-3
CASSYGPQPQHF
TGTGCCAGCAGTTACGGACCTCAGCCCCAGCATTTT
>TRBJ2-3|-|TRBD2|TRBV5-1
CASSGTGTSFADTQYF
TGCGCCAGCAGCGGAACCGGGACTAGTTTTGCAGATACGCAGTATTTT
>TRBJ2-6|few|-|TRBV7-9
CASTLGQEYYSGANVLTF
TGTGCCAGCACATTGGGGCAGGAGTACTACTCTGGGGCCAACGTCCTGACTTTC
>TRBJ2-3|-|-|TRBV7-9
CASSIITDTQYF
TGTGCCAGCAGCATAATCACAGATACGCAGTATTTT
>TRBJ2-2|-|-|TRBV2
CASSEGFGTGELFF
TGTGCCAGCAGTGAGGGGTTTGGGACCGGGGAGCTGTTTTTT
>TRBJ2-2|few|-|TRBV6-2/TRBV6-3
CASSYLEVYGTGELFF
TGTGCCAGCAGTTACCTAGAGGTATATGGCACCGGGGAGCTGTTTTTT
>TRBJ2-3|-|TRBD2|TRBV7-2
CASSLALASGDTQYF
TGTGCCAGCAGCTTAGCGCTCGCTAGCGGGGATACGCAGTATTTT
>TRBJ2-5|few|TRBD1|TRBV29-1
CSVRETGVLETQYF
TGCAGCGTACGTGAGACAGGGGTTTTGGAGACCCAGTACTTC
>TRBJ2-3|-|-|TRBV11-2
CASRESGTDTQYF
TGTGCCAGCAGGGAATCGGGCACAGATACGCAGTATTTT
>TRBJ1-5|-|-|TRBV7-2
CASSLGRTVYSNQPQHF
TGTGCCAGCAGCTTAGGTCGGACAGTTTATAGCAATCAGCCCCAGCATTTT
>TRBJ1-1|few|-|TRBV7-9
CASSLVADEAFF
TGTGCCAGCAGCTTAGTCGCAGATGAAGCTTTCTTT
>TRBJ2-1|-|TRBD2|TRBV29-1
CSVDETSGYNEQFF
TGCAGCGTTGATGAGACTAGCGGGTACAATGAGCAGTTCTTC
>TRBJ1-4|many|TRBD1|TRBV4-1
CASSQGQGNEKLFF
TGCGCCAGCAGCCAAGGACAGGGGAATGAAAAACTGTTTTTT
>TRBJ2-7|many|-|TRBV4-2
CASSQGPPAAGNLDF
TGTGCCAGCAGCCAAGGGCCTCCTGCTGCGGGGAATTTGGACTTC
>TRBJ2-7|few|-|TRBV9
CASSADPYYEQYF
TGTGCCAGCAGCGCGGATCCTTACTACGAGCAGTACTTC
>TRBJ1-1|-|-|TRBV6-5
CASRAGVGTEAFF
TGTGCCAGCCGAGCGGGAGTAGGCACTGAAGCTTTCTTT
>TRBJ2-4|many|-|TRBV7-9
CASSSGTIVIQYF
TGTGCCAGCAGCTCCGGGACGATTGTCATTCAGTACTTC
>TRBJ2-1|few|-|TRBV6-2/TRBV6-3
CASSPTGFPYNEQFF
TGTGCCAGCAGTCCTACAGGGTTCCCCTACAATGAGCAGTTCTTC
>TRBJ1-5|-|-|TRBV27
CASSMGGGQPQHF
TGTGCCAGCAGCATGGGGGGTGGTCAGCCCCAGCATTTT
>TRBJ1-6|few|TRBD1|TRBV7-2
CASSEAGGPNSPLHF
TGTGCCAGCAGCGAGGCAGGGGGGCCGAATTCACCCCTCCACTTT
>TRBJ2-1|-|TRBD2|TRBV10-1
CASCRGDEQFF
TGCGCCAGTTGTCGGGGGGATGAGCAGTTCTTC